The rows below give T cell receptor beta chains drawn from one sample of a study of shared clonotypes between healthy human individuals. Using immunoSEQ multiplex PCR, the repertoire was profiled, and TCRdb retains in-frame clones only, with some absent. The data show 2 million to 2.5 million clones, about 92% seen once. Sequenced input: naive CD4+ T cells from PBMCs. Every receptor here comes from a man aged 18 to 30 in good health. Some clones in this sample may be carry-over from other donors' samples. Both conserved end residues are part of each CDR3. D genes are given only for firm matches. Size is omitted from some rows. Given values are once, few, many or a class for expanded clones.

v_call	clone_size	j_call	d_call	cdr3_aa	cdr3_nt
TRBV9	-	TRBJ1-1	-	CASSVGRDRDEAFF	TGTGCCAGCAGCGTAGGAAGGGACCGGGATGAAGCTTTCTTT
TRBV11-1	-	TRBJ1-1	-	CASSHKKEAFF	TGTGCCAGCAGCCATAAAAAGGAAGCTTTCTTT
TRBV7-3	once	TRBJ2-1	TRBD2	CASSLTGLIAGYNEQFF	TGTGCCAGCAGCTTAACAGGGCTGATAGCGGGGTACAATGAGCAGTTCTTC
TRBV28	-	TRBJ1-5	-	CASSDTGSEQPQHF	TGTGCCAGCAGTGATACAGGGTCGGAGCAGCCCCAGCATTTT
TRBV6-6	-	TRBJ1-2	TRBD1	CASRPDRVNYGYTF	TGTGCCAGCAGGCCAGACAGGGTCAACTATGGCTACACCTTC
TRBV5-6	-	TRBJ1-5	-	CASSLMGRGNQPQHF	TGTGCCAGCAGCTTGATGGGCAGGGGCAATCAGCCCCAGCATTTT
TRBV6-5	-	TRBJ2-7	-	CASSSQVDYEQYF	TGTGCCAGCAGTAGCCAGGTAGACTACGAGCAGTACTTC
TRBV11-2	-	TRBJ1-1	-	CASSLVLGAYSEAFF	TGTGCCAGCAGCTTAGTTTTGGGGGCGTATAGTGAAGCTTTCTTT
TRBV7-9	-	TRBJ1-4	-	CASSPRRRSDTTNEKLFF	TGTGCCAGCAGCCCCCGGCGGCGGTCCGATACAACTAATGAAAAACTGTTTTTT
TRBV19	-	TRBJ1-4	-	CASSILGIGGREKLFF	TGTGCCAGTAGTATACTTGGTATCGGGGGTCGTGAAAAACTGTTTTTT
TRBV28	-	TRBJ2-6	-	CASSFLRLRDSGANVLTF	TGTGCCAGCAGTTTCCTCAGACTTAGGGATTCTGGGGCCAACGTCCTGACTTTC
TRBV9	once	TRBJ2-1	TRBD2	CASSVDDTGTSRFYNEQFF	TGTGCCAGCAGCGTAGACGATACGGGGACTAGTCGTTTCTACAATGAGCAGTTCTTC
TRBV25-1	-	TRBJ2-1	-	CASTAGSGLPYNEQFF	TGTGCCAGCACCGCCGGGAGCGGGCTGCCCTACAATGAGCAGTTCTTC
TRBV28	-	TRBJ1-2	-	CASSFDPRTETAYGYTF	TGTGCCAGCAGTTTTGACCCCCGGACGGAAACCGCCTATGGCTACACCTTC
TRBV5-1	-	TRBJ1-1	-	CASSNSTGTAEAFF	TGCGCCAGCAGCAATTCAACAGGAACCGCTGAAGCTTTCTTT
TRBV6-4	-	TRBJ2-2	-	CASSTSATGELFF	TGTGCCAGCTCGACCTCAGCCACCGGGGAGCTGTTTTTT
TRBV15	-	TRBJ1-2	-	CATSRDLQEGYTF	TGTGCCACCAGCAGAGATCTCCAGGAGGGCTACACCTTC
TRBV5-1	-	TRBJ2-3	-	CASSFDAGPPGYTQYF	TGCGCCAGCAGCTTCGATGCGGGCCCGCCGGGGTATACGCAGTATTTT
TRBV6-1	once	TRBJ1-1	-	CASSEGRTGGTEAFF	TGTGCCAGCAGTGAAGGGAGGACCGGGGGCACTGAAGCTTTCTTT
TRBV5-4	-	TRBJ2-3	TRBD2	CASSLRSGGPTDTQYF	TGTGCCAGCAGCTTGAGGTCGGGAGGGCCTACAGATACGCAGTATTTT
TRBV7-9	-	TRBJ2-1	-	CASSLGLGRDNEQFF	TGTGCCAGCAGCTTAGGGCTGGGACGGGACAATGAGCAGTTCTTC
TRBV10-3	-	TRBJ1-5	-	CAISESDRYSNQPQHF	TGTGCCATCAGTGAGTCCGACAGATATAGCAATCAGCCCCAGCATTTT